Included here is one T cell receptor (beta chain) sequence, with context. Its antigen is unknown. These data are taken from a study of beta chain features in type 1 diabetes. The CDR3 contains 14 residues. Germline trimming cut 4 bases from V and 14 bases from J; bases unmatched to any gene: 10. From germline, CDR1 is MDHEN and CDR2 SYDVKM. Whole-study results and caveats: Across all four CD4+ subsets, people with type 1 diabetes showed modestly shorter TCRB CDR3s. Patients' naive, central memory and regulatory TCRB repertoires appeared more alike than those of healthy donors.

As every portion of the isolated RNA was reverse transcribed, the sequencing read expressed TCRB transcripts. Some 3.3 million reads was the average for naive, central memory and regulatory T cell samples. The data were produced by immunoSEQ multiplex PCR, yet TCRdb's version contains in-frame clones alone and is incomplete. Among just over 150,000 clones listed, 8.5% to 14% were seen once. Staining for CD45RO/CCR7/CD25/CD127/CD95/CD27 allowed sorting of CD4+ naive, central memory, regulatory and stem cell-like memory cells. This TCR derives from a man aged 18 to 35 in good health. This rearrangement joins TRBV28 to TRBJ2-3; 12 positions match TRBD2. The sequenced sample was central memory CD4+ T cells from blood. For the CDR3, the DNA is TGTGCCAGCAGTTCCTGGTCTAGCGGGGGGGTAGTGTATTTT. Its protein product is CASSSWSSGGVVYF.